A single sample gave rise to the 4 T cell receptor beta chains below, sequenced in a study of cytomegalovirus exposure and HLA in healthy donors. 13 Jbeta primers and 60 Vbeta primers were used for the PCR. This table comes from immunoSEQ multiplex PCR, and its TCRdb copy is limited to in-frame clones, with some not included. The sample includes roughly 200,000 clones, about four fifths of them seen just once. Specimen: PBMCs. These receptors all stem from a woman between 18 and 30 years old in good health and CMV-seronegative.

V and J are TRBV5-6 and TRBJ2-1; 8 positions agree with TRBD2. CDR1 and CDR2 (germline): SGHDT, YYEEEE. Trimming removed 4 bases from V and 0 bases from J; junction bases left unmatched: 3. The CDR3 runs to 15 residues. The DNA of the CDR3 is TGTGCCAGCAGCAGGAGCGGGAGCTCCTACAATGAGCAGTTCTTC. Its protein product is CASSRSGSSYNEQFF.

V is TRBV30 and J is TRBJ2-7; 13 bases align to TRBD2. Germline V gene sequence: CDR1 GTSNPN, CDR2 SVGIG (reference sequence). V was clipped by 2 bases and J by 4 bases; unmatched bases: 8. CDR3 length equals 16 residues. CDR3 bases: TGTGCCTGGAGTAGGGGGACTAGCGGGATATCATACGAGCAGTACTTC. It is translated as CAWSRGTSGISYEQYF.

In nucleotides, the CDR3 is TGCGCCAGCAGCCAAGATACCGGGATTCACGGGGAGCTGTTTTTT. Translated: CASSQDTGIHGELFF. This chain uses TRBV4-1 with TRBJ2-2; D is possibly TRBD2 (5 bases). The CDR3 runs 15 residues. V dropped 0 bases and J dropped 7 bases, with 12 bases sitting between them. In germline, CDR1 is MGHRA, CDR2 YSYEKL.

The chain's CDR3 is CASSLRRGVGDTEAFF. CDR3 DNA sequence: TGTGCCAGCAGCCTCCGGCGGGGGGTCGGGGACACTGAAGCTTTCTTT. This chain connects TRBV14 to TRBJ1-1; the D gene is possibly TRBD1 (5 bases). Deletions cut 4 bases from V and 3 bases from J, with 18 bases between. The CDR3 totals 16 residues. CDR1 is SGHDN, CDR2 FVKESK, per germline.